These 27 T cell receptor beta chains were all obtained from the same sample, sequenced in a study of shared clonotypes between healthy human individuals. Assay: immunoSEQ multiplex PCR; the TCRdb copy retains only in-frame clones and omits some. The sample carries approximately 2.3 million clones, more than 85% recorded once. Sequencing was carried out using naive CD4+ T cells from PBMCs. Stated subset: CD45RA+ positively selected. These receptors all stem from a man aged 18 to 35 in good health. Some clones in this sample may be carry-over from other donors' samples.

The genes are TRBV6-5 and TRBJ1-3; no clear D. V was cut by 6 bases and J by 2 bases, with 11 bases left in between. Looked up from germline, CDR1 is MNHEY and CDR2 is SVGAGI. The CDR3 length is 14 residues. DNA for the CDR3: TGTGCCAGCAGCTCGACGGCTACTGGAAACACCATATATTTT. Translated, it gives CASSSTATGNTIYF.

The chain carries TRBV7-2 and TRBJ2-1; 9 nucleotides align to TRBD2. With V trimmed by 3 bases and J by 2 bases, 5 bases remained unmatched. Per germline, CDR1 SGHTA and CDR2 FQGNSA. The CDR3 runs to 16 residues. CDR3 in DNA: TGTGCCAGCAGCTTGGTGAGCGGGAGGACCTACAATGAGCAGTTCTTC. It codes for CASSLVSGRTYNEQFF.

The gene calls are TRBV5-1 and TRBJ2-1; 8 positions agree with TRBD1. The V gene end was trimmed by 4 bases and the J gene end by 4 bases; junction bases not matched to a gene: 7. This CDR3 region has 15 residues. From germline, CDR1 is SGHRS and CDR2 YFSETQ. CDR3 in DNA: TGCGCCAGCAGCCGGACAGGGCCCTTTTACAATGAGCAGTTCTTC. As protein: CASSRTGPFYNEQFF.

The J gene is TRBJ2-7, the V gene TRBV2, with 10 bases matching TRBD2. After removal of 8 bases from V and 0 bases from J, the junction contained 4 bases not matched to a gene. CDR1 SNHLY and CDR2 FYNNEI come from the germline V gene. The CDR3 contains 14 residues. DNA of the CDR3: TGTGCCAGCCAGGGACTAGCGTTCTCCTACGAGCAGTACTTC. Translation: CASQGLAFSYEQYF.

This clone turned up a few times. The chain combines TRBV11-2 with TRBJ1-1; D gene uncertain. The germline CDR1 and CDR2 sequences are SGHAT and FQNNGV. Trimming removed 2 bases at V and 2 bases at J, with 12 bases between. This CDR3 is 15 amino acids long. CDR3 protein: CASSLRSHINTEAFF. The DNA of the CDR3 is TGTGCCAGCAGCTTAAGGTCTCACATTAACACTGAAGCTTTCTTT.

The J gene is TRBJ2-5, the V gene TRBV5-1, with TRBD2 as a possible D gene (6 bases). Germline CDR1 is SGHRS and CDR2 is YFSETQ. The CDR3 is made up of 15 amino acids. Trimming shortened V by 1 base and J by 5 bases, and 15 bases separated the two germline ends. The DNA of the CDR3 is TGCGCCAGCAGCTTGTCAGGGCCCCGGGGGGAGACCCAGTACTTC. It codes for CASSLSGPRGETQYF.

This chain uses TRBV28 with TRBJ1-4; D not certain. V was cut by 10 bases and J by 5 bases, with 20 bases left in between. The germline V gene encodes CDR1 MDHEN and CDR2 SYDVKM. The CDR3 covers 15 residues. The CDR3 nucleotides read TGTGCCACCCTCCCAGTCGGGCGGACCAATGAAAAACTGTTTTTT. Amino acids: CATLPVGRTNEKLFF.

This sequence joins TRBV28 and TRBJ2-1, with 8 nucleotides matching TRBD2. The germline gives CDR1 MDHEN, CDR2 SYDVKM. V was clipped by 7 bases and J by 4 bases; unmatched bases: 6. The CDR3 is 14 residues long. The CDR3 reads CASTLAVTYNEQFF. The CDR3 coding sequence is TGTGCCAGCACACTAGCGGTCACATACAATGAGCAGTTCTTC.

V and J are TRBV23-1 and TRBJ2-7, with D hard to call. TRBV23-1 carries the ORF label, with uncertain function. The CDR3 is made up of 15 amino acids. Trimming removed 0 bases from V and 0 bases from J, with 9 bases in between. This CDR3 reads CASSQSPRSSYEQYF. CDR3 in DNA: TGCGCCAGCAGTCAATCGCCCAGGAGCTCCTACGAGCAGTACTTC.

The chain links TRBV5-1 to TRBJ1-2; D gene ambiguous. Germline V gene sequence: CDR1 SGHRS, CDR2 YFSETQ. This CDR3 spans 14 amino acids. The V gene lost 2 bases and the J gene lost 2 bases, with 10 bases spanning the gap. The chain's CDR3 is CASSLVTENYGYTF. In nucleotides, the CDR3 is TGCGCCAGCAGCTTAGTGACGGAGAACTATGGCTACACCTTC.

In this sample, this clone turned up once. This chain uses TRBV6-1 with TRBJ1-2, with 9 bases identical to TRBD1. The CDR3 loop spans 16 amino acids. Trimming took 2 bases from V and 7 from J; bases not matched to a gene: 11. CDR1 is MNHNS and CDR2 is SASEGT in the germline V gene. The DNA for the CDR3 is TGTGCCAGCAGTGAAAACGCACAGGGGGCGAAAGGTGGCTACACCTTC. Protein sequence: CASSENAQGAKGGYTF.

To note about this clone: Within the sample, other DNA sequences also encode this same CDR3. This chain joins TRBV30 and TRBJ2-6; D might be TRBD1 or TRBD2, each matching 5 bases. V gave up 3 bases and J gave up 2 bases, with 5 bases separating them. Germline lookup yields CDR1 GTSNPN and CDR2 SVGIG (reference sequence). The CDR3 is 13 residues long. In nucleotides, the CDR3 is TGTGCCTGGAGGGGGGCTGGGGCCAACGTCCTGACTTTC. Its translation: CAWRGAGANVLTF. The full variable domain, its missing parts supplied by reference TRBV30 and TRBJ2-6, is SQTIHQWPATLVQPVGSPLSLECTVEGTSNPNLYWYRQAAGRGLQLLFYSVGIGQISSEVPQNLSASRPQDRQFILSSKKLLLSDSGFYLCAWRGAGANVLTFGAGSRLTVL.

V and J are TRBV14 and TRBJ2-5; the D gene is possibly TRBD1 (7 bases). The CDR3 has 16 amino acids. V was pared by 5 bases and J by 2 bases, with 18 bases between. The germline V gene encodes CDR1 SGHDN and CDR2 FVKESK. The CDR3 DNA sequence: TGTGCCAGCAGCTCCCTCCTCAGGGGGAGGCAAGAGACCCAGTACTTC. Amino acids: CASSSLLRGRQETQYF. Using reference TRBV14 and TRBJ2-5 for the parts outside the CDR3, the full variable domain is EAGVTQFPSHSVIEKGQTVTLRCDPISGHDNLYWYRRVMGKEIKFLLHFVKESKQDESGMPNNRFLAERTGGTYSTLKVQPAELEDSGVYFCASSSLLRGRQETQYFGPGTRLLVL.

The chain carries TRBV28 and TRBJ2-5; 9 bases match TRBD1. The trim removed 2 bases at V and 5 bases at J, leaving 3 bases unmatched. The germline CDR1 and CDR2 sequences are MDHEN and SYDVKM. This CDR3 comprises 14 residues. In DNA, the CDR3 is TGTGCCAGCAGTTTAGGACAGGGGACGGAGACCCAGTACTTC. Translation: CASSLGQGTETQYF. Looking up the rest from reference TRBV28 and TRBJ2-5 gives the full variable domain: DVKVTQSSRYLVKRTGEKVFLECVQDMDHENMFWYRQDPGLGLRLIYFSYDVKMKEKGDIPEGYSVSREKKERFSLILESASTNQTSMYLCASSLGQGTETQYFGPGTRLLVL.

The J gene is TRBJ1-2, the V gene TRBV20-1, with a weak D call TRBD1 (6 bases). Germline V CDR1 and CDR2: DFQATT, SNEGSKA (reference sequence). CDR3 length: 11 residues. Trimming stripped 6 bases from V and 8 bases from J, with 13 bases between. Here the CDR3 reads CSAGRGDGYTF. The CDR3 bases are TGCAGTGCGGGCAGGGGAGACGGCTACACCTTC.

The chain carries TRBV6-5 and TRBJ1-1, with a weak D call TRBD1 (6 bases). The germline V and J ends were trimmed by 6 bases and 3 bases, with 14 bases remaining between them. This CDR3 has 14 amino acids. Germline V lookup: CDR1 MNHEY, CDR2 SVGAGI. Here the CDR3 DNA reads TGTGCCAGCAGACGCGGACAGCCCCACACTGAAGCTTTCTTT. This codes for CASRRGQPHTEAFF.

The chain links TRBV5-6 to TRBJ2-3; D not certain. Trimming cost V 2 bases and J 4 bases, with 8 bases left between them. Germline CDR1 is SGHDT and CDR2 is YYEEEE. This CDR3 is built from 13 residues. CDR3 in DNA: TGTGCCAGCAGCTTCGGGTTCGCAGATACGCAGTATTTT. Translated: CASSFGFADTQYF.

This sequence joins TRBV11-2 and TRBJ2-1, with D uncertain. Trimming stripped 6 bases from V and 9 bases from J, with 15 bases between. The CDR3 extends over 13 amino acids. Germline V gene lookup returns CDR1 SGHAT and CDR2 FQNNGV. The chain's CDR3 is CASRAAASTEQFF. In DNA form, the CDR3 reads TGTGCCAGCAGAGCCGCCGCGAGCACTGAGCAGTTCTTC. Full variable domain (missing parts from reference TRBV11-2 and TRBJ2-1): EAGVAQSPRYKIIEKRQSVAFWCNPISGHATLYWYQQILGQGPKLLIQFQNNGVVDDSQLPKDRFSAERLKGVDSTLKIQPAKLEDSAVYLCASRAAASTEQFFGPGTRLTVL.

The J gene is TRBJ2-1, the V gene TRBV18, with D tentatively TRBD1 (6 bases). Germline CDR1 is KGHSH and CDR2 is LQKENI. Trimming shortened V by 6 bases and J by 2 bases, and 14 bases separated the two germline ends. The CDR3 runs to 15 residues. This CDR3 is CASSQGTVTYNEQFF. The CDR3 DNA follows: TGTGCCAGCTCGCAGGGGACGGTCACCTACAATGAGCAGTTCTTC.

CDR3 sequence reads: CASSPTGQGATDTQYF. CDR3 nucleotides: TGCGCCAGCAGCCCCACCGGACAGGGGGCAACAGATACGCAGTATTTT. The chain carries TRBV5-1 and TRBJ2-3, with 11 positions matching TRBD1. The CDR3 extends over 16 amino acids. With V trimmed by 4 bases and J by 3 bases, 7 bases remained unmatched. The V gene's germline CDR1 is SGHRS and CDR2 YFSETQ. Full variable domain (outside the CDR3, taken from reference TRBV5-1 and TRBJ2-3): KAGVTQTPRYLIKTRGQQVTLSCSPISGHRSVSWYQQTPGQGLQFLFEYFSETQRNKGNFPGRFSGRQFSNSRSEMNVSTLELGDSALYLCASSPTGQGATDTQYFGPGTRLTVL.

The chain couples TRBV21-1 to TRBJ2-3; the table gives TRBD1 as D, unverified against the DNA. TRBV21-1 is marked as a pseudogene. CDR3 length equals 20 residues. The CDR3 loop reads CASSKTYSRDRGCRTDTQYF. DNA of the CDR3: TGTGCCAGCAGCAAAACTTACTCCCGGGACAGGGGTTGTCGAACAGATACGCAGTATTTT.

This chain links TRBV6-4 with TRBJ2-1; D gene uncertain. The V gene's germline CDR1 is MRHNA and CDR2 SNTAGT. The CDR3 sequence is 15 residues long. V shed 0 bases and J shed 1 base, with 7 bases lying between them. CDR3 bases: TGTGCCAGCAGTGACTCGTGGGGTTCCTACAATGAGCAGTTCTTC. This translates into CASSDSWGSYNEQFF.

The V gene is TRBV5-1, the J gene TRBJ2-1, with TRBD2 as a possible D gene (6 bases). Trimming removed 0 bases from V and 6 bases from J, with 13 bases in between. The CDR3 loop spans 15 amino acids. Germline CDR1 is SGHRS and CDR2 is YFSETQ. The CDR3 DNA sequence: TGCGCCAGCAGCTTGGTCGGGGGAAGGATCAATGAGCAGTTCTTC. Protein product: CASSLVGGRINEQFF.

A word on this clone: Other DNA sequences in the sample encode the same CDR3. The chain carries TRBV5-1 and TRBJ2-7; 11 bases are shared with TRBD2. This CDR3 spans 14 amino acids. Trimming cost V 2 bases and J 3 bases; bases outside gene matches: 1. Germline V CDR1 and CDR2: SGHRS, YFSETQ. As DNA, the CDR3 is TGCGCCAGCAGCTTCGGGACTAGCGGCTACGAGCAGTACTTC. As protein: CASSFGTSGYEQYF. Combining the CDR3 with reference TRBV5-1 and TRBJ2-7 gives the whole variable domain KAGVTQTPRYLIKTRGQQVTLSCSPISGHRSVSWYQQTPGQGLQFLFEYFSETQRNKGNFPGRFSGRQFSNSRSEMNVSTLELGDSALYLCASSFGTSGYEQYFGPGTRLTVT.

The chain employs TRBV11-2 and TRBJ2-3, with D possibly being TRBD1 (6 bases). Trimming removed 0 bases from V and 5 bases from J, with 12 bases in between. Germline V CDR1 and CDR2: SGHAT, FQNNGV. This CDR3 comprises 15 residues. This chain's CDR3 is CASSLDWDTGDTQYF. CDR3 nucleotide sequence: TGTGCCAGCAGCTTAGATTGGGACACGGGAGATACGCAGTATTTT.

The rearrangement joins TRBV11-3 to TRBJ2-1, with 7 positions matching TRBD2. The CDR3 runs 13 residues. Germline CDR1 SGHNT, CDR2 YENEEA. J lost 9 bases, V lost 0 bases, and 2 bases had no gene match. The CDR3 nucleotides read TGTGCCAGCAGCTTAGATGGGGAGGGTGAGCAGTTCTTC. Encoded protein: CASSLDGEGEQFF.

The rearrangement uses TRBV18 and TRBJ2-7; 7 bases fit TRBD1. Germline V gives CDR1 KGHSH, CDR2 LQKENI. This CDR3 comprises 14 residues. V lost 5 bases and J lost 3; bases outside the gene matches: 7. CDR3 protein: CASSSTGNGYEQYF. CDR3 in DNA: TGTGCCAGCTCATCGACAGGGAATGGCTACGAGCAGTACTTC.